This T cell receptor (beta chain) originates from a study of CD8 T cells in ankylosing spondylitis. General study points: Among TCR beta sequences, a motif of about 8 highly homologous variants appeared characteristic of ankylosing spondylitis blood.

As regards this clonotype: As yet, its antigen is unknown.

The V and J ends lost 2 bases and 5 bases respectively, with 7 bases between them. This CDR3 contains 13 residues. CDR1 is SNHLY, CDR2 FYNNEI, per germline. TCRdb reanalysed the 5' RACE reads using MiXCR and keeps one entry per CDR3 protein. The repertoire includes more than 250,000 distinct CDR3 sequences, less than 9.5% of them detected once, and less than 15% sits in the top ten. The rearrangement joins TRBV2 to TRBJ2-1; D is unresolved. Sequencing was performed on blood, either unsorted or a sorted T cell fraction (not recorded which). This receptor was obtained from a male donor with ankylosing spondylitis. The CDR3 sequence: CASSESQNNEQFF. CDR3 sequence (DNA): TGTGCCAGCAGTGAATCCCAGAACAATGAGCAGTTCTTC.